This TCR beta chain stems from a study of T cell responses to AZD1222 COVID-19 vaccine. Comment on this clone: Its specificity is unknown.

Only in-frame clones appear in the TCRdb table, and some are missing; sequencing was by immunoSEQ multiplex PCR. The sample records 55,000 to 85,000 clones, 84% being singletons. Overall study findings and caveats: Just a handful of AZD1222 recipients were seropositive at baseline. Reportedly, close to half of spike-specific TCRs are directed against unmutated variant regions. Distributed over spike, vaccine-associated CD4 TCRs predominated at 160-218 and 743-854.

The clonotype originates from an adult in good health. Source: peripheral blood, taken on day 0 of AZD1222 vaccination.

CDR3 amino acids: CASSSGLAEDTQYF. CDR3 sequence (DNA): TGCGCCAGCAGCTCCGGACTGGCTGAGGATACGCAGTATTTT. This chain links TRBV5-1 with TRBJ2-3; tentatively, D is TRBD2 (5 bases). This CDR3 spans 14 amino acids. Germline values: CDR1 SGHRS, CDR2 YFSETQ. The V gene lost 3 bases and the J gene lost 6 bases, with 14 bases spanning the gap.